These T cell receptor beta chains were read from a single sample in a study of blood T cell repertoires in COVID-19. TCRdb keeps only in-frame clones here, not all; method: immunoSEQ multiplex PCR. The sample has roughly 88,000 clones, roughly 80% seen once. What was sequenced was peripheral blood. The origin of the receptors is a woman older than 75 with acute or convalescent COVID-19. CDR3s include the opening cysteine and the closing phenylalanine or tryptophan.

J,V,CDR3
TRBJ2-4,TRBV18,CASSPMAGQGAAKNIQYF
TRBJ1-5,TRBV19,CASSVGGGQPQHF
TRBJ2-1,TRBV11-3,CASSPDRGQGEQFF
TRBJ2-3,TRBV2,CASSDGLAPLGRYF
TRBJ1-6,TRBV6-2/TRBV6-3,CASSYSTEVHPLHF
TRBJ2-4,TRBV30,CAWSVGAAKNIQYF
TRBJ2-2,TRBV11-3,CASSLQGFGELFF
TRBJ2-7,TRBV18,CASSLPPGQDYAQYF
TRBJ1-5,TRBV6-2/TRBV6-3,CASSRGDRGREGGNQPQHF
TRBJ2-3,TRBV11-2,CASSLGDRGGSDTQYF
TRBJ2-2,TRBV7-6,CASSLVWLAGGSNTGELFF
TRBJ2-5,TRBV20-1,CSASRSLAAPWRETQYF
TRBJ2-3,TRBV5-1,CASSGDTQYF
TRBJ1-2,TRBV10-2,CASTTGTGYGYTF
TRBJ2-1,TRBV10-2,CASRATGGLYNEQFF
TRBJ1-1,TRBV5-1,CASSLGAGGTFF
TRBJ2-7,TRBV7-9,CASSFGASDEQYF
TRBJ1-6,TRBV6-6,CASTVYSGSPLHF
TRBJ2-7,TRBV27,CASRSTGGPYEQYF
TRBJ2-1,TRBV6-5,CASSTSGEQFF
TRBJ2-7,TRBV6-5,CASRNLAVSYEQYF